Each of the 20 T cell receptor beta chains below was sequenced from the same sample in a study of blood T cell repertoires in COVID-19. TCRdb's copy holds only in-frame clones and misses some; the assay was immunoSEQ multiplex PCR. Of over 120,000 clones listed, approximately 84% are singletons. Sequencing used peripheral blood. These TCRs come from a human donor with acute or convalescent COVID-19. The donor label of this sample is uncertain.

This chain connects TRBV12-3 or TRBV12-4 to TRBJ1-1; 7 nucleotides agree with TRBD1. J gave up 11 bases and V 5 bases, and 11 bases lay outside the gene matches. The CDR3 runs 13 residues. CDR3 sequence reads: CASSQRQGLGAFF. DNA of the CDR3: TGTGCCAGCAGTCAACGACAGGGATTGGGCGCTTTCTTT.

V and J are TRBV6-2 or TRBV6-3 and TRBJ2-1, with D possibly TRBD2 on 6 matching bases. V lost 2 bases, J lost 7 bases, and 6 bases lay in between. The CDR3 is 12 residues long. CDR1 is MNHEY, CDR2 SVGEGT, per germline. The CDR3 loop is CASSYGGNEQFF. DNA for the CDR3: TGTGCCAGCAGTTACGGGGGGAATGAGCAGTTCTTC.

The chain combines TRBV27 with TRBJ2-3; maybe TRBD1 (5 bases). The CDR3 extends over 14 amino acids. Per the germline V gene, CDR1 is MNHEY and CDR2 is SMNVEV (reference sequence). V shed 4 bases and J shed 2 bases, with 10 bases lying between them. CDR3 sequence: CASSSRAFTDTQYF. DNA of the CDR3: TGTGCCAGCAGTTCCAGGGCTTTCACAGATACGCAGTATTTT.

V and J are TRBV5-8 and TRBJ2-7; tentatively, D is TRBD1 (6 bases). The CDR3 contains 13 residues. The germline V gene has CDR1 SGHTS and CDR2 YDEGEE. V lost 3 bases and J 0 bases, leaving 7 bases between the germline ends. This chain's CDR3 is CASSWDTSYEQYV. Written as DNA, the CDR3 is TGTGCCAGCAGCTGGGACACCTCCTACGAGCAGTACGTC.

In this sample, this clone turned up once. J is TRBJ2-3 and V is TRBV6-5, with D perhaps matching TRBD1 (5 bases). CDR3 length equals 13 residues. CDR1 is MNHEY, CDR2 SVGAGI, per germline. Trimming removed 6 bases at V and 1 base at J, with 8 bases between. CDR3 nucleotide sequence: TGTGCCAGCAGGGGGCCGGGCACAGATACGCAGTATTTT. Translated: CASRGPGTDTQYF.

This clone was counted only a few times. In the same sample, other DNA sequences code for this CDR3. This chain joins TRBV10-3 and TRBJ2-7; D is possibly TRBD2 (5 bases). The CDR3 is 14 amino acids. Trimming removed 0 bases at V and 3 bases at J, with 9 bases between. In germline, CDR1 is ENHRY, CDR2 SYGVKD. The CDR3 reads CAISESRESYEQYF. The CDR3 DNA is TGTGCCATCAGTGAGTCCCGGGAAAGCTACGAGCAGTACTTC.

V usage is TRBV27 and J usage is TRBJ1-5, with 9 bases that match TRBD1. CDR3 size: 15 residues. Germline V gives CDR1 MNHEY, CDR2 SMNVEV (reference sequence). The junction had 5 bases not matched to a gene; V was cut back by 6 bases and J by 2 bases. The CDR3 spells CASSRQGGGNQPQHF. Here the CDR3 DNA reads TGTGCCAGCAGCCGACAGGGGGGTGGCAATCAGCCCCAGCATTTT.

J is TRBJ2-1 and V is TRBV6-6, with TRBD2 identical over 12 bases. Per germline, CDR1 MNHNY and CDR2 SVGAGI (reference sequence). The CDR3 has 15 residues. Trimming removed 6 bases from V and 8 bases from J; junction bases left unmatched: 8. In DNA, the CDR3 is TGTGCCAGCAGGCAGGACGGGACTAGCGGGCATGAGCAGTTCTTC. Translated, it gives CASRQDGTSGHEQFF.

In its sample, this clone was seen once. This rearrangement joins TRBV6-1 to TRBJ1-1, with D hard to call. Germline V CDR1 and CDR2: MNHNS, SASEGT. This CDR3 is built from 12 residues. The germline V and J ends were trimmed by 3 bases and 6 bases, with 8 bases remaining between them. The CDR3 region has the DNA TGTGCCAGCAGTGATGTGGAGCCTGAAGCTTTCTTT. Residues: CASSDVEPEAFF.

The V and J genes are TRBV11-3 and TRBJ2-3; TRBD2 agrees at 10 bases. With V trimmed by 5 bases and J by 3 bases, 8 bases remained unmatched. Germline lookup yields CDR1 SGHNT and CDR2 YENEEA. CDR3 length equals 16 residues. CDR3 sequence: CASSVQLAGQTDTQYF. The CDR3 region has the DNA TGTGCCAGCAGCGTCCAACTAGCGGGACAGACAGATACGCAGTATTTT.

The CDR3 sequence: CASGRDRRNTEAFF. In DNA, the CDR3 is TGTGCCAGCGGACGGGACAGGCGGAACACTGAAGCTTTCTTT. The V gene is TRBV6-5, the J gene TRBJ1-1, with 8 positions matching TRBD1. CDR3 length: 14 residues. CDR1 MNHEY and CDR2 SVGAGI come from the germline V gene. The V and J ends lost 8 bases and 1 base, in that order; junction bases with no gene match: 6.

The V gene is TRBV9, the J gene TRBJ2-2, with 7 positions matching TRBD2. After removal of 0 bases from V and 3 bases from J, the junction contained 8 bases not matched to a gene. In germline, CDR1 is SGDLS, CDR2 YYNGEE. The CDR3 sequence is 17 residues long. The CDR3: CASSVDLPSGYTGELFF. The CDR3 nucleotides are TGTGCCAGCAGCGTAGATCTTCCTAGCGGTTACACCGGGGAGCTGTTTTTT.

The chain has TRBV28 and TRBJ2-7; D gene unclear. CDR3 length: 16 amino acids. Germline CDR1 is MDHEN and CDR2 is SYDVKM. Trimming removed 3 bases from V and 2 bases from J, with 17 bases in between. The CDR3 loop reads CASSFSVAYLTYEQYF. The CDR3 DNA sequence: TGTGCCAGCAGTTTTTCGGTCGCCTACTTAACCTACGAGCAGTACTTC.

The chain carries TRBV3-1 (or the pseudogene TRBV3-2) and TRBJ2-7; tentative D call: TRBD2 (7 bases). V lost 4 bases and J 2 bases, leaving 15 bases between the germline ends. Germline CDR1 reads LGHDT; CDR2 reads YNNKEL (reference sequence). This CDR3 is 15 amino acids long. The CDR3 DNA sequence: TGTGCCAGCAGCCTCGGGGGAGGGGGTCCCTACGAGCAGTACTTC. Translated: CASSLGGGGPYEQYF.

The CDR3 DNA reads as TGTGCCAGCAGCCCTAATGGGGAGGCCCGGAACACTGAAGCTTTCTTT. It specifies CASSPNGEARNTEAFF. V is TRBV7-6 and J is TRBJ1-1; D gene unclear. CDR1 and CDR2 (germline): SGHVS, FNYEAQ. Deletions cut 5 bases from V and 1 base from J, with 17 bases between. CDR3 length: 16 amino acids.

V and J are TRBV19 and TRBJ2-7, with 10 bases lining up with TRBD1. J was trimmed by 2 bases and V by 4 bases; bases with no gene match: 2. Germline V gene sequence: CDR1 LNHDA, CDR2 SQIVND (reference sequence). The CDR3 is 14 residues long. In DNA, the CDR3 is TGTGCCAGTAGTAAGGGACAGGGGCCCTACGAGCAGTACTTC. This translates into CASSKGQGPYEQYF.

This chain joins TRBV7-3 and TRBJ1-1; no reliable D call. Germline V gene data show CDR1 as SGHTA and CDR2 as FQGTGA. The V and J ends lost 5 bases and 5 bases respectively, with 15 bases between them. The CDR3 is made up of 14 amino acids. The CDR3 nucleotides are TGTGCCAGCAGCCTCGTCGCGGGTCGGACTGAAGCTTTCTTT. It specifies CASSLVAGRTEAFF. Using reference TRBV7-3 and TRBJ1-1 for the parts outside the CDR3, the full variable domain is GAGVSQTPSNKVTEKGKYVELRCDPISGHTALYWYRQSLGQGPEFLIYFQGTGAADDSGLPNDRFFAVRPEGSVSTLKIQRTERGDSAVYLCASSLVAGRTEAFFGQGTRLTVV.

This clone has just one count. V and J are TRBV3-1 (or the pseudogene TRBV3-2) and TRBJ2-2; possible D gene TRBD1, 5 bases. Per germline, CDR1 LGHDT and CDR2 YNNKEL (reference sequence). The V and J ends lost 2 bases and 0 bases respectively, with 13 bases between them. The length of the CDR3 is 17 residues. In DNA form, the CDR3 reads TGTGCCAGCAGCCAATTCCTCGACAGTGCGAACACCGGGGAGCTGTTTTTT. This encodes CASSQFLDSANTGELFF.

This chain links TRBV2 with TRBJ1-1; D is ambiguous. The CDR3 length is 11 residues. V lost 5 bases to trimming and J lost 5 bases, with 6 bases between them. Germline V gene lookup returns CDR1 SNHLY and CDR2 FYNNEI. CDR3 in DNA: TGTGCCAGCAGTTTCCGGACTGAAGCTTTCTTT. This gives the protein CASSFRTEAFF.

This chain joins TRBV25-1 and TRBJ2-3, with D uncertain. The V gene lost 3 bases and the J gene lost 2 bases, with 9 bases spanning the gap. Germline lookup yields CDR1 MGHDK and CDR2 SYGVNS. This CDR3 has 14 residues. Here the CDR3 DNA reads TGTGCCAGCAGTGATTCCGGGTTCACAGATACGCAGTATTTT. It codes for CASSDSGFTDTQYF.